This entry lists 10 T cell receptor beta chains sequenced from one sample in a study of molecular identifiers for immune sequencing clone quantification. TCRdb processed the PCR reads anew with MiXCR; each CDR3 protein has one entry. The repertoire consists of about 36,000 distinct CDR3 sequences, with about 18% occurring once and the leading ten covering about 7.4%. The sequencing sample was made of naive CD8+ T cells from blood, with Jurkat cell RNA spiked in. The subset denotes: FACS-sorted CD8+CD4-CCR7+CD45RA+ naive T cells. All receptors derive from a human donor in good health. Some libraries in this study had Jurkat cell RNA spiked in.

Ten or more counts support this clonotype. The gene calls are TRBV29-1 and TRBJ2-1; D is unresolved. The CDR3 runs to 15 residues. CDR1 is SQVTM, CDR2 ANQGSEA, per germline. V lost 2 bases, J lost 3 bases, and 14 bases lay in between. Here the CDR3 DNA reads TGCAGCGTTGAATCTGATAGGACCGACTACAATGAGCAGTTCTTC. Translation gives CSVESDRTDYNEQFF.

This clonotype was seen at least ten times. This chain joins TRBV20-1 and TRBJ1-1; D remains ambiguous. The CDR3 extends over 14 amino acids. The germline CDR1 and CDR2 sequences are DFQATT and SNEGSKA (reference sequence). V lost 7 bases and J 0 bases, leaving 15 bases between the germline ends. In DNA, the CDR3 is TGCAGTGTCCCAGTGGGGTTCATGAACACTGAAGCTTTCTTT. Amino acid sequence: CSVPVGFMNTEAFF.

This clonotype has at least ten counts. This chain connects TRBV12-3 or TRBV12-4 to TRBJ2-7; D unclear. The CDR3 is 15 residues long. V lost 5 bases and J 0 bases, leaving 14 bases between the germline ends. The CDR3 protein is CASSPAWTVSYEQYF. In DNA, the CDR3 is TGTGCCAGCAGTCCAGCCTGGACGGTCTCCTACGAGCAGTACTTC.

For the CDR3, the DNA is TGTGCCAGCAGCTTCGAGTGGGGGCTGATCACTGAAGCTTTCTTT. This encodes CASSFEWGLITEAFF. This sequence joins TRBV7-2 and TRBJ1-1, with D tentatively TRBD1 (6 bases). The germline gives CDR1 SGHTA, CDR2 FQGNSA. This CDR3 spans 15 amino acids. Trimming stripped 3 bases from V and 4 bases from J, with 15 bases between.

This clonotype was observed at least ten times. The chain uses TRBV27 and TRBJ2-7; no firm D call. Trimming cost V 0 bases and J 2 bases, with 8 bases left between them. From germline, CDR1 is MNHEY and CDR2 SMNVEV (reference sequence). This CDR3 comprises 14 residues. CDR3 loop: CASSLSADTYEQYF. Here the CDR3 DNA reads TGTGCCAGCAGTTTATCGGCAGACACCTACGAGCAGTACTTC.

This clonotype occurred many times. The V and J genes are TRBV4-1 and TRBJ2-7; the match to TRBD2 covers 10 bases. This CDR3 contains 16 residues. The V gene end was trimmed by 0 bases and the J gene end by 2 bases; junction bases not matched to a gene: 4. The V gene's germline CDR1 is MGHRA and CDR2 YSYEKL. CDR3 amino acids: CASSQESGRAPYEQYF. The CDR3 bases are TGCGCCAGCAGCCAAGAAAGCGGGAGGGCCCCCTACGAGCAGTACTTC.

This clonotype was picked up many times. This chain uses TRBV5-5 with TRBJ2-2; D may be TRBD2 (6 bases). Germline CDR1 SGHKS, CDR2 YYEKEE (reference sequence). V shed 4 bases and J shed 4 bases, with 14 bases lying between them. This CDR3 comprises 15 residues. The CDR3 nucleotides are TGTGCCAGCAGCCGGCTTGGGGGACTCACCGGGGAGCTGTTTTTT. Protein product: CASSRLGGLTGELFF. The full variable domain, completed using reference TRBV5-5 and TRBJ2-2, is DAGVTQSPTHLIKTRGQQVTLRCSPISGHKSVSWYQQVLGQGPQFIFQYYEKEERGRGNFPDRFSARQFPNYSSELNVNALLLGDSALYLCASSRLGGLTGELFFGEGSRLTVL.

This clonotype has ten or more counts. This chain links TRBV20-1 with TRBJ2-5, with a tentative D call TRBD1 (5 bases). The ends were cut back, 5 bases at V and 2 bases at J, with 12 bases in the middle. Germline CDR1 DFQATT, CDR2 SNEGSKA (reference sequence). CDR3 length equals 13 residues. The CDR3 region has the DNA TGCAGTGCTGACCTGACAGCTCAAGAGACCCAGTACTTC. It translates to CSADLTAQETQYF.

This clonotype was recorded a few times. V is TRBV19 and J is TRBJ2-1; 7 bases line up with TRBD2. The V gene end was trimmed by 1 base and the J gene end by 6 bases; junction bases not matched to a gene: 6. The CDR3 length is 15 residues. CDR1 is LNHDA, CDR2 SQIVND, per germline (reference sequence). The CDR3, as DNA: TGTGCCAGTAGTATAGTTGCGGGAGTTCGCAATGAGCAGTTCTTC. This translates into CASSIVAGVRNEQFF. Based on the CDR3 plus reference TRBV19 and TRBJ2-1, the full variable domain is DGGITQSPKYLFRKEGQNVTLSCEQNLNHDAMYWYRQDPGQGLRLIYYSQIVNDFQKGDIAEGYSVSREKKESFPLTVTSAQKNPTAFYLCASSIVAGVRNEQFFGPGTRLTVL.

The rearrangement joins TRBV2 to TRBJ2-7; 7 nucleotides agree with TRBD2. The CDR3 contains 15 residues. V lost 10 bases, J lost 3 bases, and 15 bases stayed unmatched. CDR1 and CDR2 (germline): SNHLY, FYNNEI. In DNA, the CDR3 is TGTGCCAACAATGGTAGGCGGGAGAAAATCTACGAGCAGTACTTC. Its protein product is CANNGRREKIYEQYF.